Listed here are 15 T cell receptor beta chains from one sample, sequenced in a study of blood T cells in healthy people across ages. Using a J-beta primer mix together with a sample-barcoded 5' primer, a second PCR was run for 7 to 11 cycles. TCRdb used MiXCR to reprocess the 5' RACE reads, holding one entry per CDR3 protein. In the table there are hundreds of thousands of distinct CDR3 sequences, 22% of which are singletons. Sequencing was carried out using blood. The receptors come from a man aged 65 to 79 in good health.

Points on this clonotype: This is likely a read error, given that the CDR3 carries no conserved phenylalanine or tryptophan at its end. The chain employs TRBV4-3 and TRBJ1-2; D call uncertain. Germline V lookup: CDR1 LGHNA, CDR2 YSLEER. The CDR3 is made up of 15 amino acids. The V and J ends lost 0 bases and 5 bases respectively, with 13 bases between them. The CDR3 DNA sequence: TGCGCCAGCAGCCAAGAAGCCCCCCAGCAGTATGGCTACACCCTC. Residues: CASSQEAPQQYGYTL.

The rearrangement uses TRBV10-3 and TRBJ1-1, with TRBD1 as a possible D gene (5 bases). CDR1 and CDR2 from the germline V gene are ENHRY and SYGVKD. Trimming removed 3 bases at V and 10 bases at J, with 18 bases between. The CDR3 has 14 residues. CDR3 residues: CAISDPRVAERAFF. The CDR3 DNA is TGTGCCATCAGTGACCCCAGGGTGGCCGAGAGAGCTTTCTTT.

This chain links TRBV5-1 with TRBJ1-6; tentatively, D is TRBD1 (5 bases). V gave up 4 bases and J gave up 7 bases, with 15 bases separating them. The CDR3 sequence is 15 residues long. Germline V gives CDR1 SGHRS, CDR2 YFSETQ. CDR3 nucleotides: TGCGCCAGCAGCCCGGTACAGGTCAGGAATTCACCCCTCCACTTT. It translates to CASSPVQVRNSPLHF.

This clonotype was counted a few times. V usage is TRBV12-3 or TRBV12-4 and J usage is TRBJ2-1; 14 positions match TRBD2. The CDR3 consists of 17 residues. With V trimmed by 2 bases and J by 6 bases, 6 bases remained unmatched. Here the CDR3 reads CASSLRVTSGRANEQFF. The CDR3 bases are TGTGCCAGCAGTTTACGGGTGACTAGCGGGAGGGCCAATGAGCAGTTCTTC.

This clonotype was detected ten times or more. This chain joins TRBV12-3 or TRBV12-4 and TRBJ2-1, with D perhaps assigned TRBD1 or TRBD2 (5 bases each). The CDR3 consists of 17 residues. V was clipped by 6 bases and J by 2 bases, with 20 bases between them. The CDR3 loop is CASSPTGSLGPYNEQFF. CDR3 coding DNA: TGTGCCAGCAGCCCAACTGGCTCACTGGGACCCTACAATGAGCAGTTCTTC.

This clonotype showed up many times. The rearrangement joins TRBV5-6 to TRBJ2-3; 9 bases align to TRBD2. V shed 0 bases, J shed 6 bases, and the junction held 8 bases outside the gene matches. From germline, CDR1 is SGHDT and CDR2 YYEEEE. CDR3 length: 16 residues. CDR3 protein: CASSLVGLSGGDTQYF. In DNA form, the CDR3 reads TGTGCCAGCAGCTTGGTTGGTCTTAGCGGGGGTGATACGCAGTATTTT.

About this clonotype: Likely a read error: the CDR3 ends without its conserved phenylalanine or tryptophan. This chain links TRBV20-1 with TRBJ2-4; 10 bases map to TRBD1. The germline CDR1 and CDR2 sequences are DFQATT and SNEGSKA (reference sequence). V dropped 6 bases and J dropped 1; count of bases not matched to a gene: 9. The CDR3 is 16 residues long. Written as DNA, the CDR3 is TGCAGTGCCCCTGGCGGACAGGGGGGGGCCAAAAACATTCAGTACCTC. Its protein is CSAPGGQGGAKNIQYL.

This chain's CDR3 is CSARDATGTQPQHF. The CDR3 DNA follows: TGCAGTGCTAGAGACGCTACAGGGACCCAGCCCCAGCATTTT. The V gene is TRBV20-1, the J gene TRBJ1-5; the D gene is possibly TRBD1 (6 bases). Trimming stripped 0 bases from V and 7 bases from J, with 13 bases between. Per germline, CDR1 DFQATT and CDR2 SNEGSKA (reference sequence). The CDR3 extends over 14 amino acids.

The V call is TRBV28, the J call TRBJ1-3; D not resolved. The germline CDR1 and CDR2 sequences are MDHEN and SYDVKM. V was shortened by 1 base and J by 0 bases, with 7 bases between the two germline ends. The CDR3 sequence is 15 residues long. In nucleotides, the CDR3 is TGTGCCAGCAGTTTATTATCCAGCTCTGGAAACACCATATATTTT. Its protein is CASSLLSSSGNTIYF.

This clonotype showed up just a few times. The gene calls are TRBV9 and TRBJ2-2; TRBD1 matches at 7 bases. Germline assignment: CDR1 SGDLS and CDR2 YYNGEE. The CDR3 covers 15 residues. The junction had 3 bases not matched to a gene; V was cut back by 2 bases and J by 2 bases. The CDR3: CASSVRDRNTGELFF. CDR3 DNA sequence: TGTGCCAGCAGCGTCCGGGACAGAAACACCGGGGAGCTGTTTTTT.

The CDR3 bases are TGTGCCAGCAGGATTGGGACAGGGGGCTACGAGCAGTACTTC. Protein: CASRIGTGGYEQYF. The chain recombines TRBV12-3 or TRBV12-4 with TRBJ2-1; TRBD1 aligns across 11 bases. The end of the DNA is better explained by TRBJ2-7, so the J call may be wrong. This CDR3 has 14 residues.

Only a few counts were recorded for this clonotype. The chain links TRBV12-3 or TRBV12-4 to TRBJ1-1; D ambiguous. Trimming cost V 5 bases and J 9 bases, with 10 bases left between them. CDR3 length: 11 amino acids. In DNA, the CDR3 is TGTGCCAGCAGTGCAATGGGAAAAGCTTTCTTT. It is translated as CASSAMGKAFF.

This clonotype was counted only a few times. The V call is TRBV6-6, the J call TRBJ1-2; 10 positions agree with TRBD1. V shed 0 bases, J shed 8 bases, and the junction held 6 bases outside the gene matches. Germline CDR1 reads MNHNY; CDR2 reads SVGAGI (reference sequence). The CDR3 consists of 15 residues. CDR3: CASSYSSDRGKGYTF. The CDR3 DNA is TGTGCCAGCAGTTACTCCTCGGACAGGGGGAAAGGCTACACCTTC.

The genes are TRBV20-1 and TRBJ2-7; no clear D. Near its end, the DNA agrees better with TRBJ2-1, so the J call may be wrong. This CDR3 comprises 14 residues. Germline CDR1 and CDR2: DFQATT and SNEGSKA (reference sequence). The CDR3 nucleotides read TGCAGTGCTAGATTTACGGGCGTTCGGAATGAGCAGTTCTTC. Protein sequence: CSARFTGVRNEQFF.

V is TRBV7-6 and J is TRBJ2-3; D remains unclear. The CDR3 extends over 12 amino acids. CDR1 is SGHVS, CDR2 FNYEAQ, per germline. Trimming removed 5 bases from V and 8 bases from J, with 11 bases in between. The DNA of the CDR3 is TGTGCCAGCAGCCACCTCGACCCTACGCAGTATTTT. It specifies CASSHLDPTQYF.